A selection of T cell receptor beta chains follows, all from one sample in a study of T cell repertoires in cytomegalovirus infection. Their antigens are not known. TCRdb reprocessed the reads with MiXCR, giving one entry per CDR3 protein. Of 450,000 to 600,000 distinct CDR3 sequences in the sample, roughly 43% are singletons; the top ten hold around 45%. The material sequenced was cultured PBMCs, taken from culture after CMV antigen stimulation. The receptors derive from a human donor in good health (CMV status not recorded). Some clones in this sample may be carry-over from other donors' samples. The CDR3 runs from the conserved cysteine through the conserved F or W. Each record gives: J gene, clone size, D gene, V gene, CDR3 protein, CDR3 DNA. D genes are given only for firm matches. Clone size is given for some rows only: seen once, a few or many times, or a class if the clone is expanded.

TRBJ2-7,few,TRBD2,TRBV28,CASRRGGGSYVGEQYF,TGTGCCAGCAGACGTGGCGGGGGGAGTTACGTTGGCGAGCAGTACTTC
TRBJ2-7,.,TRBD2,TRBV20-1,CSVGGGISYEQYF,TGCAGTGTCGGCGGGGGAATTTCCTACGAGCAGTACTTC
TRBJ1-1,few,.,TRBV7-3,CASSGTTGRRTEAFF,TGTGCCAGCAGCGGGACGACAGGCCGGAGGACTGAAGCTTTCTTT
TRBJ2-7,medium-sized,TRBD1,TRBV7-2,CASSPPGGTYEQYF,TGTGCCAGCAGCCCCCCAGGGGGCACCTACGAGCAGTACTTC
TRBJ1-6,.,.,TRBV28,CASSFLHDNSPLHF,TGTGCCAGCAGTTTCCTACACGATAATTCACCCCTCCACTTT
TRBJ1-2,few,.,TRBV28,CASSRADRIYGYTF,TGTGCCAGCAGCCGCGCCGACAGAATCTATGGCTACACCTTC
TRBJ2-6,few,.,TRBV7-2,CASRLQGAGANVLTF,TGTGCCAGCAGATTACAGGGTGCTGGGGCCAACGTCCTGACTTTC
TRBJ2-3,few,TRBD2,TRBV6-2/TRBV6-3,CASWFGTSVVTQYF,TGTGCCAGCTGGTTCGGGACTAGCGTCGTTACGCAGTATTTT
TRBJ2-7,.,TRBD2,TRBV10-3,CAISERTRGAYEQYF,TGTGCCATCAGTGAGCGGACTAGGGGCGCCTACGAGCAGTACTTC
TRBJ2-7,.,.,TRBV7-2,CASSFSPAGYEQYF,TGTGCCAGCAGCTTCTCCCCCGCGGGTTACGAGCAGTACTTC
TRBJ2-3,few,TRBD2,TRBV7-6,CASSLGEGGTTDKQYF,TGTGCCAGCAGCTTGGGGGAGGGCGGTACCACAGATAAGCAGTATTTT
TRBJ1-5,.,.,TRBV7-2,CASSLDRINQPQHF,TGTGCCAGCAGCTTAGACAGGATTAATCAGCCCCAGCATTTT
TRBJ2-1,.,TRBD2,TRBV7-2,CASRGIAGGHNEQFF,TGTGCCAGCAGAGGTATAGCGGGGGGCCACAATGAGCAGTTCTTC
TRBJ2-7,once,.,TRBV19,CASSSGPQHEQYF,TGTGCCAGTAGTTCAGGGCCCCAGCACGAGCAGTACTTC
TRBJ2-1,.,.,TRBV14,CASSQFRGGPNRDEQFF,TGTGCCAGCAGCCAATTCCGAGGGGGGCCAAACCGGGATGAGCAGTTCTTC
TRBJ1-6,many,.,TRBV7-2,CASSFEGSYNSPLHF,TGTGCCAGCAGCTTTGAGGGGTCCTATAATTCACCCCTCCACTTT
TRBJ2-7,.,TRBD1,TRBV10-3,CAIQTGASYEQYF,TGTGCCATTCAGACAGGGGCCTCCTACGAGCAGTACTTC
TRBJ2-3,.,.,TRBV11-3,CASSLGAGQGTDTQYF,TGTGCCAGCAGCTTAGGGGCTGGACAAGGCACAGATACGCAGTATTTT
TRBJ1-5,.,TRBD1,TRBV2,CASWTGPNQPQHF,TGTGCCAGCTGGACAGGGCCGAATCAGCCCCAGCATTTT
TRBJ1-2,few,.,TRBV7-9,CASSLDAGVGGYTF,TGTGCCAGCAGCTTGGATGCGGGTGTGGGGGGCTACACCTTC
TRBJ1-1,.,.,TRBV7-2,CASSSQGSMNTEAFF,TGTGCCAGCAGCTCACAGGGTAGCATGAACACTGAAGCTTTCTTT
TRBJ1-2,many,TRBD1,TRBV7-2,CASSSGQGVFGYTF,TGTGCCAGCAGCTCGGGACAGGGAGTATTTGGCTACACCTTC
TRBJ2-7,few,TRBD1,TRBV18,CASSPPSGQGDYEQYF,TGTGCCAGCTCACCCCCGAGCGGACAGGGGGACTACGAGCAGTACTTC
TRBJ1-1,.,.,TRBV7-2,CASSPHQGISEAFF,TGTGCCAGCAGCCCACATCAGGGTATCTCTGAAGCTTTCTTT
TRBJ2-1,few,.,TRBV6-6,CASAFWAGSSYNEQFF,TGTGCCAGCGCCTTCTGGGCGGGATCCTCCTACAATGAGCAGTTCTTC
TRBJ2-7,few,TRBD1,TRBV12-3/TRBV12-4,CASSPGDRGYEQYF,TGTGCCAGCAGTCCCGGGGACAGGGGTTACGAGCAGTACTTC
TRBJ2-3,many,TRBD2,TRBV7-2,CASSSAIEREGDTQYF,TGTGCCAGCAGCTCGGCCATAGAGCGGGAGGGGGATACGCAGTATTTT
TRBJ1-2,.,.,TRBV5-4,CASRRGGFLYGYTF,TGTGCCAGCAGGCGGGGGGGTTTCCTCTATGGCTACACCTTC
TRBJ2-3,few,.,TRBV7-2,CASSRRAATDTQYF,TGTGCCAGCAGTCGTCGCGCAGCTACAGATACGCAGTATTTT
TRBJ1-2,.,TRBD1,TRBV29-1,CSVGQGANYGYTF,TGCAGCGTGGGACAGGGGGCGAACTATGGCTACACCTTC
TRBJ1-2,many,.,TRBV7-2,CASSLVQGMDYGYTF,TGTGCCAGCAGCTTAGTGCAGGGGATGGACTATGGCTACACCTTC
TRBJ1-4,many,.,TRBV7-2,CASSLQVVRVGLEKLFF,TGTGCCAGCAGCTTACAAGTAGTCAGGGTCGGTCTTGAAAAACTGTTTTTT
TRBJ2-1,.,TRBD2,TRBV7-2,CASSLVGLAGVNEQFF,TGTGCCAGCAGCTTAGTCGGACTAGCGGGAGTTAATGAGCAGTTCTTC
TRBJ2-1,few,.,TRBV7-2,CASSSPKSRIRDEQFF,TGTGCCAGCAGCTCCCCTAAATCGAGGATTAGGGATGAGCAGTTCTTC
TRBJ1-6,few,.,TRBV7-2,CASSLGRAGVGSPLHF,TGTGCCAGCAGCTTAGGGAGGGCAGGGGTTGGGTCACCCCTCCACTTT
TRBJ1-3,.,TRBD1,TRBV7-2,CASSLLGQGGWLSGNTIYF,TGTGCCAGCAGCTTACTGGGGCAGGGGGGTTGGTTATCTGGAAACACCATATATTTT
TRBJ2-3,few,.,TRBV27,CASSLGRQTDTQYF,TGTGCCAGCAGTTTAGGGCGACAGACAGATACGCAGTATTTT
TRBJ1-1,.,.,TRBV24-1,CATSDFLRVPSLPEAFF,TGTGCCACCAGTGATTTTCTCAGGGTGCCCAGTTTGCCTGAAGCTTTCTTT
TRBJ2-6,.,TRBD1,TRBV7-2,CASSLDPGQALSGANVLTF,TGTGCCAGCAGCTTAGACCCGGGACAGGCGTTATCTGGGGCCAACGTCCTGACTTTC
TRBJ1-5,.,TRBD1,TRBV19,CASSWDSSNQPQHF,TGTGCCAGCTCGTGGGACAGTAGCAATCAGCCCCAGCATTTT
TRBJ2-1,.,.,TRBV18,CASSPKLGSYEQFF,TGTGCCAGCTCACCAAAACTAGGTTCCTATGAGCAGTTCTTC
TRBJ2-1,.,TRBD2,TRBV4-1,CASTRLAGGSYNEQFF,TGCGCCAGCACCCGACTAGCGGGGGGCTCCTACAATGAGCAGTTCTTC
TRBJ2-7,once,TRBD2,TRBV20-1,CSARRLAGRDEQYF,TGCAGTGCCCGAAGGCTAGCGGGCAGAGACGAGCAGTACTTC
TRBJ2-1,few,.,TRBV7-2,CASSLVGAYEQFF,TGTGCCAGCAGCTTAGTCGGAGCATATGAGCAGTTCTTC
TRBJ2-5,.,TRBD2,TRBV5-1,CASSPGTIKETQYF,TGCGCCAGCAGCCCCGGGACTATAAAAGAGACCCAGTACTTC